This record concerns one T cell receptor beta chain sequence. Its antigen is not known. This entry is derived from a study of beta chain features in type 1 diabetes. The CDR3 covers 16 residues. Germline-derived CDR1 and CDR2 are SGHVS and FQNEAQ. Trimming removed 7 bases from V and 0 bases from J, with 16 bases in between. Every donor had blood drawn once into heparin, around 120 mL on average. General study results and limits: There was a moderate but significant shortening of TCRB CDR3s in all four CD4+ subsets of Type 1 diabetes patients.

Expressed TCRB transcripts got sequenced, as all isolated RNA was reverse transcribed. Measured with immunoSEQ multiplex PCR; TCRdb has only the in-frame clones, and not every one. The sample has more than 250,000 clones, over 20% seen once. This TCR was sampled from a woman in her thirties or forties with type 1 diabetes. Sequencing was performed on naive CD4+ T cells from blood. V and J are TRBV7-8 and TRBJ1-5; no clear D. The CDR3 DNA reads as TGTGCCAGCACCTCTCGAGGGATTAATAGCAATCAGCCCCAGCATTTT. Translating gives CASTSRGINSNQPQHF.